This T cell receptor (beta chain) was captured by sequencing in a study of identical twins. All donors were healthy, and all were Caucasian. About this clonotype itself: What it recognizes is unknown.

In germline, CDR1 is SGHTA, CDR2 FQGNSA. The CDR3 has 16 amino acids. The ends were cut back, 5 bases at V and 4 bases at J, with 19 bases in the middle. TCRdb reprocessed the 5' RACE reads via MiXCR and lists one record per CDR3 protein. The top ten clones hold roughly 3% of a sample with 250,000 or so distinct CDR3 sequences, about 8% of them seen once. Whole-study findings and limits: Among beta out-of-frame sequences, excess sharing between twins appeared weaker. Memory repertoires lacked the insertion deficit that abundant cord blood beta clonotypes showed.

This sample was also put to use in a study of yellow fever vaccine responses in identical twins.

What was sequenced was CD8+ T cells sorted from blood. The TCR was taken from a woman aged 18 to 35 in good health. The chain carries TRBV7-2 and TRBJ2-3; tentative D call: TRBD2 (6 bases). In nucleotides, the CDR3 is TGTGCCAGCAGCCTAGACTTAGCGGCCGCGGCAGATACGCAGTATTTT. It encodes CASSLDLAAAADTQYF.